The clone carrying this TCR beta chain was recorded only once. Its antigen remains unidentified. The sample belongs to a study of persistence of HIV-infected CD4 T cells. Nonspecific anti-CD3/anti-CD28 bead stimulation represents the broad CD4+ T cell repertoire. Responding CD4+ T cells were sorted by upregulation of both CD40 ligand and CD69. The immunoSEQ assay was version 4, run in survey mode. Assay: immunoSEQ multiplex PCR; the TCRdb copy retains only in-frame clones and omits some. The table shows about 45,000 clones, with about 88% occurring only once. V was clipped by 4 bases and J by 5 bases, with 11 bases between them. Germline V gives CDR1 MNHEY, CDR2 SMNVEV (reference sequence). The CDR3 spans 13 residues.

Specimen: CD4+ T cells sorted from PBMCs after roughly 20-hour stimulation, collected from a patient who received antiretroviral therapy. The TCR comes from an adult woman with HIV who was CMV-seropositive. This chain uses TRBV27 with TRBJ2-5, with D possibly called TRBD1 or TRBD2 (5 bases each). In nucleotides, the CDR3 is TGTGCCAGCAGTTGGGGGAGAGCGGAGACCCAGTACTTC. Translating it yields CASSWGRAETQYF.